The present T cell receptor beta chain was sequenced within a study of blood T cells in healthy people across ages. The CDR3 runs to 13 residues. The germline gives CDR1 SGHTA, CDR2 FQGNSA. Trimming at V came to 11 bases and at J to 2 bases, leaving 7 bases not matched to a gene. A second roughly 6 to 11 cycle PCR used barcoded and J-beta primers. No fewer than 3 million CDR3-containing paired-end reads came from each sample. TCRdb used MiXCR to reprocess the 5' RACE reads, holding one entry per CDR3 protein. The sample carries 1.5 million to 2 million distinct CDR3 sequences, around 42% recorded once. Per-sample yields of isolated PBMCs were at least 7 million. No fewer than 6 micrograms of total RNA were isolated from every sample.

J is TRBJ2-3 and V is TRBV7-2; 7 bases are a match to TRBD2. Sequenced input: blood. The receptor comes from a human donor in good health. This CDR3 is CAVARGVTDTQYF. CDR3 DNA: TGTGCCGTAGCTCGGGGGGTCACAGATACGCAGTATTTT.